This T cell receptor beta chain was retrieved from a study of blood T cell repertoires in COVID-19 (dated by TCRdb to 2020 to 2021). With respect to the entire study: The collaborator samples originated in the United States, Italy and Spain and spanned the acute and convalescent phases of COVID-19. The material from the prospective study consisted of cDNA or gDNA derived from T cells, B-cell-depleted T cells, or PBMCs. Subjects who had been exposed to COVID-19, were actively infected with it, or had recovered from it provided the deeply sampled blood TCRbeta repertoires that made up the dataset. A freely available public database, intended as a resource for researchers studying the immune response to SARS-CoV-2, is where the repertoires were released. The samples were drawn from two sources: the first 160 participants of the ongoing ImmuneRACE study, and 1,254 subjects contributed by 6 global collaborators. A de-identified subject ID, COVID-19 status, age in years and sex were almost always included in the sample metadata. Where available, HLA class I and class II types were taken from metadata supplied by the sample provider and were not determined by assay-based typing. General study outcomes and caveats: How much clinical and demographic metadata was included differed by source and by participant, and the metadata was provided uncurated.

The immunoSEQ Assay, a bias-controlled multiplex PCR, was used to amplify TCRbeta CDR3 regions from genomic DNA. Concerning the study's data processing: The number of nucleated cells in each sample was estimated from the amplification of reference gene primers within the assay. To quantify the absolute abundance of each unique TCRbeta CDR3 rearrangement, sequence reads were collapsed and filtered. For each sample, productive Simpson clonality was calculated by taking the square root of Simpson's diversity index across productive rearrangements. TCRdb mirrors the immuneACCESS table, restricted to in-frame sequences. Some clones are absent from its copies; in checked studies, under half trace to an unresolved V gene, and the reason for the others is unknown. That table furnishes V, J and clone size, whereas the DNA furnished D and trimming. The sample table contains about 110,000 clones; only one count was recorded for around 80% of them. The ten biggest clones cover about 4.7% of the sample.

There are a few counts of this clone. No cognate antigen has been identified for it. It has no much larger one-base neighbor in the sample; base qualities were not kept. V is clipped by 6 bases and J by 4 bases, and the sequence between their germline boundaries is 12 bases long. The germline V gene (reference sequence) gives CDR1 as LGHDT and CDR2 as YNNKEL. Measured from the cysteine to the phenylalanine, the CDR3 is 14 residues long. Only the CDR3 part of the read is kept: 42 bases, read in frame from the first base. Collaborating institutions collected whole blood in K2EDTA tubes following their own protocols. For TCRbeta analysis, collaborators shipped samples in one of three forms: frozen whole blood, isolated PBMCs, or DNA extracted from either of those sample types.

The TCR comes from a human donor in a cohort sampled during active or convalescent COVID-19. Sequencing used peripheral blood. Here the chain combines TRBV3-1 (or the pseudogene TRBV3-2) and TRBJ2-2, with TRBD2 as a weak D call on 6 bases. The CDR3 reads CASRWTIGTGELFF. The nucleotides are TGTGCCAGCAGGTGGACTATTGGCACCGGGGAGCTGTTTTTT.